These T cell receptor beta chains were read from a single sample in a study of OX40 agonist ivuxolimab in advanced cancers. Profiled with immunoSEQ multiplex PCR; TCRdb holds only in-frame clones, not every one. The table records tens of thousands of clones, 70% to 90% of them present only once. The source was CD4+ or CD8+ T cells sorted from blood, collected in a trial of the OX40 agonist ivuxolimab. The receptors here all came from an adult with an advanced solid tumor such as melanoma, head and neck, liver or kidney cancer. Each CDR3 is given with its conserved first and last residue. The order of the fields is D gene, J gene, V gene, clone size, CDR3 DNA, CDR3 protein. The D gene is left open where the match is weak. Expanded clones are given a class, and other clones once, few, many or no size at all.

D: -
J: TRBJ2-7
V: TRBV6-1
size: -
DNA: TGTGCCAGCAGCCCAGACATTCCCTACGAGCAGTACTTC
CDR3: CASSPDIPYEQYF

D: TRBD1
J: TRBJ2-1
V: TRBV18
size: -
DNA: TGTGCCAGCTCACCACCCACAGGGGGCCTATACAATGAGCAGTTCTTC
CDR3: CASSPPTGGLYNEQFF

D: TRBD1
J: TRBJ1-2
V: TRBV7-2
size: -
DNA: TGTGCCAGCAGCTTCGACAGGGCAAGCGGCTATGGCTACACCTTC
CDR3: CASSFDRASGYGYTF

D: -
J: TRBJ2-7
V: TRBV29-1
size: -
DNA: TGCAGCGTTGGGCAGGGCAGGATGTACGAGCAGTACTTC
CDR3: CSVGQGRMYEQYF

D: -
J: TRBJ2-3
V: TRBV29-1
size: -
DNA: TGCAGCGCCAAGATAGATACGCAGTATTTT
CDR3: CSAKIDTQYF

D: -
J: TRBJ2-1
V: TRBV14
size: -
DNA: TGTGCCAGCAGCCAGACACTAGCCCCCCGCTACAATGAGCAGTTCTTC
CDR3: CASSQTLAPRYNEQFF

D: TRBD1
J: TRBJ1-3
V: TRBV5-6
size: -
DNA: TGTGCCAGCAGCTTGCTCGGGACAGGTTTCGGGGGCGCCATATATTTT
CDR3: CASSLLGTGFGGAIYF

D: -
J: TRBJ2-7
V: TRBV10-3
size: -
DNA: TGTGCCATCAGTGACTACGGGACTCAGGGGCATTACGAGCAGTACTTC
CDR3: CAISDYGTQGHYEQYF

D: -
J: TRBJ1-2
V: TRBV6-1
size: -
DNA: TGTGCCAGCAGTGAAGCCGACAGTTACTATGGCTACACCTTC
CDR3: CASSEADSYYGYTF

D: -
J: TRBJ2-1
V: TRBV19
size: -
DNA: TGTGCCAGTAGTTGGAGGAGGGATGGTGAGCAGTTCTTC
CDR3: CASSWRRDGEQFF

D: TRBD1
J: TRBJ1-4
V: TRBV19
size: -
DNA: TGTGCCAGTAGTATCGGCACAGGGGACGAAAAACTGTTTTTT
CDR3: CASSIGTGDEKLFF

D: TRBD2
J: TRBJ2-2
V: TRBV15
size: once
DNA: TGTGCCACCAGCAGAGATCGAGGAGCGGGGGCCGCCGGGGAGCTGTTTTTT
CDR3: CATSRDRGAGAAGELFF

D: TRBD1
J: TRBJ2-7
V: TRBV27
size: -
DNA: TGTGCCAGCAGTGACCCACAGGGGCATCATCCCTACGAGCAGTACTTC
CDR3: CASSDPQGHHPYEQYF

D: TRBD1
J: TRBJ1-1
V: TRBV9
size: -
DNA: TGTGCCAGCAGCCCGAACCCACAGGGGTGGGGCACTGAAGCTTTCTTT
CDR3: CASSPNPQGWGTEAFF

D: -
J: TRBJ1-2
V: TRBV6-1
size: -
DNA: TGTGCCAGCAGGGTGCCGGCTAACTATGGCTACACCTTC
CDR3: CASRVPANYGYTF

D: -
J: TRBJ2-1
V: TRBV2
size: -
DNA: TGTGCCAGCAGGGGGACCTACAATGAGCAGTTCTTC
CDR3: CASRGTYNEQFF

D: -
J: TRBJ2-3
V: TRBV5-1
size: once
DNA: TGCGCCAGCAGCTTGGGGGGCCGCACAGATACGCAGTATTTT
CDR3: CASSLGGRTDTQYF

D: TRBD1
J: TRBJ1-3
V: TRBV5-4
size: -
DNA: TGTGCCAGCAGCGCGCAGGGGGCGCTTCTGGGAAACACCATATATTTT
CDR3: CASSAQGALLGNTIYF

D: -
J: TRBJ2-7
V: TRBV5-1
size: -
DNA: TGCGCCAGCAGCTTCCAACCTTCTTCCTACGAGCAGTACTTC
CDR3: CASSFQPSSYEQYF

D: TRBD1
J: TRBJ1-4
V: TRBV7-9
size: -
DNA: TGTGCCAGCAGCAAAGACAGGGGTAATGAAAAACTGTTTTTT
CDR3: CASSKDRGNEKLFF

D: TRBD1
J: TRBJ1-1
V: TRBV7-9
size: -
DNA: TGTGCCAGCAGCTTCAGGACAGGGGGATTCTTGAACACTGAAGCTTTCTTT
CDR3: CASSFRTGGFLNTEAFF

D: -
J: TRBJ2-5
V: TRBV7-2
size: -
DNA: TGTGCCAGCAGCCCACCGGCGGGGAATGAGCAGTACTTC
CDR3: CASSPPAGNEQYF

D: -
J: TRBJ2-7
V: TRBV18
size: -
DNA: TGTGCCAGCTCACCAGGGCAGGAGAAGTACTTC
CDR3: CASSPGQEKYF

D: -
J: TRBJ2-4
V: TRBV5-1
size: -
DNA: TGCGCCAGCACCCCTGGGAGCCTGGAGGACATTCAGTACTTC
CDR3: CASTPGSLEDIQYF

D: -
J: TRBJ2-6
V: TRBV6-4
size: -
DNA: TGTGCCAGCAGTGACGAAACCTCGGGGGCCAACGTCCTGACTTTC
CDR3: CASSDETSGANVLTF

D: TRBD1
J: TRBJ1-5
V: TRBV28
size: -
DNA: TGTGCCAGCAGTTTATATCAGGGGGTCAATCAGCCCCAGCATTTT
CDR3: CASSLYQGVNQPQHF

D: -
J: TRBJ1-3
V: TRBV9
size: -
DNA: TGTGCCAGCAGCGTAGGAATAGACCTATTCTCTGGAAACACCATATATTTT
CDR3: CASSVGIDLFSGNTIYF

D: -
J: TRBJ2-7
V: TRBV5-1
size: -
DNA: TGCGCCAGCAGCTTACCCGGGACCACCTACGAGCAGTACTTC
CDR3: CASSLPGTTYEQYF

D: TRBD2
J: TRBJ2-1
V: TRBV10-1
size: few
DNA: TGCGCCAGCAGTGCAGCGGGTGTAACTAGCGGGACCAATGAGCAGTTCTTC
CDR3: CASSAAGVTSGTNEQFF

D: -
J: TRBJ1-1
V: TRBV9
size: -
DNA: TGTGCCAGCAGCGTAGGACCGATGAACACTGAAGCTTTCTTT
CDR3: CASSVGPMNTEAFF

D: -
J: TRBJ1-3
V: TRBV5-4
size: -
DNA: TGTGCCAGCAGCTCCTCCGCTACAGGGTACGGAAACACCATATATTTT
CDR3: CASSSSATGYGNTIYF

D: -
J: TRBJ1-2
V: TRBV28
size: once
DNA: TGTGCCAGCAGTTTTGGGGGAAGGGGCTACACCTTC
CDR3: CASSFGGRGYTF

D: -
J: TRBJ1-2
V: TRBV9
size: few
DNA: TGTGCCAGCAGCGTAGTTCCGGGATATGGCTACACCTTC
CDR3: CASSVVPGYGYTF

D: -
J: TRBJ2-1
V: TRBV6-1
size: -
DNA: TGTGCCAGCAGTTTGGACGTGTTGTCCTACAATGAGCAGTTCTTC
CDR3: CASSLDVLSYNEQFF

D: -
J: TRBJ2-3
V: TRBV5-1
size: -
DNA: TGCGCCAGCAGCTCCGGACGCGGTAGAGATACGCAGTATTTT
CDR3: CASSSGRGRDTQYF

D: -
J: TRBJ1-5
V: TRBV19
size: -
DNA: TGTGCCAGTAGTAGATCCCTAAGCAATCAGCCCCAGCATTTT
CDR3: CASSRSLSNQPQHF

D: TRBD1
J: TRBJ1-2
V: TRBV5-5
size: -
DNA: TGTGCCAGCAGCTTGGACGGGACAGGGCTCTATGGCTACACCTTC
CDR3: CASSLDGTGLYGYTF

D: -
J: TRBJ1-2
V: TRBV18
size: -
DNA: TGTGCCAGCTCACCAATCGAGAACTATGGCTACACCTTC
CDR3: CASSPIENYGYTF

D: -
J: TRBJ2-5
V: TRBV5-1
size: -
DNA: TGCGCCAGCAGCTCACCCGGGGGATCTCAAGAGACCCAGTACTTC
CDR3: CASSSPGGSQETQYF

D: -
J: TRBJ2-2
V: TRBV7-7
size: -
DNA: TGTGCCAGCAGCTTACAAGGCACCGGGGAGCTGTTTTTT
CDR3: CASSLQGTGELFF

D: TRBD2
J: TRBJ2-7
V: TRBV5-1
size: -
DNA: TGCGCCAGCAGCTTGGGTATAGCGGGAGGATACGAGCAGTACTTC
CDR3: CASSLGIAGGYEQYF

D: -
J: TRBJ1-5
V: TRBV2
size: -
DNA: TGTGCCAGCAGTGAAAGGGGCAGGGACGAGCCCCAGCATTTT
CDR3: CASSERGRDEPQHF

D: -
J: TRBJ1-4
V: TRBV10-3
size: once
DNA: TGTGCCACTTCGGGACCCCAGGGCGAAAAACTGTTTTTT
CDR3: CATSGPQGEKLFF

D: TRBD2
J: TRBJ2-5
V: TRBV19
size: -
DNA: TGTGCCAGTAGTGCCTTAGCGGGGGGGCAAGAGACCCAGTACTTC
CDR3: CASSALAGGQETQYF

D: TRBD1
J: TRBJ2-4
V: TRBV7-9
size: -
DNA: TGTGCCAGCAGCACAGGGGGCAAAAACATTCAGTACTTC
CDR3: CASSTGGKNIQYF